The 15 T cell receptor beta chains in this list originate from one sample, sequenced in a study of shared clonotypes between healthy human individuals. Sequencing was performed with immunoSEQ multiplex PCR; in TCRdb, only in-frame clones are kept and a portion is missing. The table lists 2 million to 2.5 million clones, 85% to 95% of them singletons, with roughly 0.13% in the top ten. Sequencing used naive CD4+ T cells sorted from blood. This sample's subset: CD45RA+ positively selected. The receptors were sampled from a man between 18 and 29 years old in good health.

The genes are TRBV5-4 and TRBJ2-1; D is possibly TRBD1 (5 bases). Trimming stripped 3 bases from V and 5 bases from J, with 6 bases between. The length of the CDR3 is 12 residues. Germline-derived CDR1 and CDR2 are SGHNT and YYREEE (reference sequence). CDR3 sequence: CASSSDNNEQFF. The CDR3, as DNA: TGTGCCAGCAGCTCGGACAACAATGAGCAGTTCTTC. Variable domain in full (rest from reference TRBV5-4 and TRBJ2-1): ETGVTQSPTHLIKTRGQQVTLRCSSQSGHNTVSWYQQALGQGPQFIFQYYREEENGRGNFPPRFSGLQFPNYSSELNVNALELDDSALYLCASSSDNNEQFFGPGTRLTVL.

The table lists this clone with a count of one. Other DNA sequences in this specimen translate into the identical CDR3. The chain couples TRBV5-4 to TRBJ2-3; TRBD2 matches at 8 bases. CDR3 length equals 17 residues. The junction had 8 bases not matched to a gene; V was cut back by 1 base and J by 1 base. Germline CDR1 is SGHNT and CDR2 is YYREEE (reference sequence). CDR3 coding DNA: TGTGCCAGCAGCTTGATCGGACTAGCAGGGCGCACAGATACGCAGTATTTT. It yields the protein CASSLIGLAGRTDTQYF.

V usage is TRBV29-1 and J usage is TRBJ2-1; D not resolved. The germline V gene encodes CDR1 SQVTM and CDR2 ANQGSEA. Deletions cut 6 bases from V and 6 bases from J, with 24 bases between. The length of the CDR3 is 16 residues. The CDR3 DNA reads TGCAGCGTAGATGCTAGGAAGACCCTTAAGGGCAATGAGCAGTTCTTC. This sequence encodes CSVDARKTLKGNEQFF.

The rearrangement joins TRBV7-2 to TRBJ1-5; 9 nucleotides align to TRBD1. Germline V gene sequence: CDR1 SGHTA, CDR2 FQGNSA. The CDR3 totals 15 residues. Losses at the gene ends were 5 bases for V and 4 bases for J; bases not matched to a gene: 6. In DNA form, the CDR3 reads TGTGCCAGCAGCACACAGGGGGCGGAGAATCAGCCCCAGCATTTT. It specifies CASSTQGAENQPQHF. Looking up the rest from reference TRBV7-2 and TRBJ1-5 gives the full variable domain: GAGVSQSPSNKVTEKGKDVELRCDPISGHTALYWYRQSLGQGLEFLIYFQGNSAPDKSGLPSDRFSAERTGGSVSTLTIQRTQQEDSAVYLCASSTQGAENQPQHFGDGTRLSIL.

This chain connects TRBV2 to TRBJ2-2; D remains ambiguous. The CDR3 sequence is 14 residues long. Germline CDR1 is SNHLY and CDR2 is FYNNEI. V was cut by 7 bases and J by 4 bases, with 13 bases left in between. CDR3: CASTPTTVTGELFF. Written as DNA, the CDR3 is TGTGCCAGCACCCCCACCACGGTCACCGGGGAGCTGTTTTTT.

The genes are TRBV5-1 and TRBJ1-6; tentatively, D is TRBD1 (6 bases). Germline V gene lookup returns CDR1 SGHRS and CDR2 YFSETQ. The length of the CDR3 is 16 residues. V was pared by 0 bases and J by 6 bases, with 13 bases between. CDR3 DNA: TGCGCCAGCAGCTTGGCCCCTGGGGGGGCTAATTCACCCCTCCACTTT. Translated: CASSLAPGGANSPLHF.

The table lists this clone with a count of one. The V call is TRBV7-9, the J call TRBJ1-4, with 8 nucleotides matching TRBD1. Germline CDR1 and CDR2: SEHNR and FQNEAQ (reference sequence). V shed 0 bases, J shed 3 bases, and the junction held 3 bases outside the gene matches. This CDR3 has 16 amino acids. The CDR3 sequence: CASSLARGLPNEKLFF. For the CDR3, the DNA is TGTGCCAGCAGCTTAGCCAGGGGGCTGCCTAATGAAAAACTGTTTTTT.

The CDR3 sequence is CASSATDGNEQFF. CDR3 bases: TGTGCCAGCAGCGCGACGGACGGGAATGAGCAGTTCTTC. J is TRBJ2-1 and V is TRBV5-4; D is undetermined. V gave up 4 bases and J gave up 7 bases, with 12 bases separating them. This CDR3 comprises 13 residues. Germline CDR1 is SGHNT and CDR2 is YYREEE (reference sequence).

The gene calls are TRBV6-5 and TRBJ2-2; TRBD1 matches at 8 bases. Trimming at V came to 2 bases and at J to 6 bases, leaving 5 bases not matched to a gene. The CDR3 length is 15 residues. From germline, CDR1 is MNHEY and CDR2 SVGAGI. The CDR3 nucleotides read TGTGCCAGCAGTTACGACAGGGGTGGGTCCGGGGAGCTGTTTTTT. This encodes CASSYDRGGSGELFF.

V is TRBV16 and J is TRBJ1-1; D may be TRBD1 (5 bases). The germline gives CDR1 KGHSY, CDR2 FQNENV. The CDR3 is 14 residues long. Trimming pared 0 bases from V and 5 bases from J, leaving 10 bases between. DNA for the CDR3: TGTGCCAGCAGCCAATCGAGGGGAGGTACTGAAGCTTTCTTT. Translation gives CASSQSRGGTEAFF. The full variable domain, completed using reference TRBV16 and TRBJ1-1, is GEEVAQTPKHLVRGEGQKAKLYCAPIKGHSYVFWYQQVLKNEFKFLISFQNENVFDETGMPKERFSAKCLPNSPCSLEIQATKLEDSAVYFCASSQSRGGTEAFFGQGTRLTVV.

As regards this clone: Given a much more abundant clone one base away, this may be a read error. This rearrangement joins TRBV28 to TRBJ1-5, with 11 bases identical to TRBD1. Germline lookup yields CDR1 MDHEN and CDR2 SYDVKM. The CDR3 extends over 16 amino acids. The CDR3 region is CANSSIWDRGSQPQHF. In nucleotides, the CDR3 is TGTGCCAACAGTTCGATCTGGGACAGGGGGAGTCAGCCCCAGCATTTT.

This chain links TRBV5-1 with TRBJ2-5; weak D call: TRBD1 (5 bases). V was pared by 4 bases and J by 2 bases, with 12 bases between. The germline V gene has CDR1 SGHRS and CDR2 YFSETQ. The CDR3 contains 14 residues. The CDR3 reads CASSAGNKQETQYF. The CDR3 nucleotides are TGCGCCAGCAGCGCAGGGAACAAACAAGAGACCCAGTACTTC. Full variable domain (missing parts from reference TRBV5-1 and TRBJ2-5): KAGVTQTPRYLIKTRGQQVTLSCSPISGHRSVSWYQQTPGQGLQFLFEYFSETQRNKGNFPGRFSGRQFSNSRSEMNVSTLELGDSALYLCASSAGNKQETQYFGPGTRLLVL.

The chain employs TRBV6-6 and TRBJ1-5, with 9 bases aligning to TRBD1. V trimming: 2 bases; J trimming: 6 bases; junction bases outside the gene matches: 5. The CDR3 totals 15 residues. The germline gives CDR1 MNHNY, CDR2 SVGAGI (reference sequence). The CDR3 loop is CASSYTQGAGQPQHF. CDR3 nucleotides: TGTGCCAGCAGTTACACACAGGGGGCTGGTCAGCCCCAGCATTTT.

This chain uses TRBV19 with TRBJ2-5; no firm D call. This CDR3 contains 13 residues. V shed 5 bases and J shed 1 base, with 8 bases lying between them. Germline lookup yields CDR1 LNHDA and CDR2 SQIVND (reference sequence). CDR3 DNA: TGTGCCAGTAGTTCTACTATCCAAGAGACCCAGTACTTC. Translated: CASSSTIQETQYF.

The chain uses TRBV19 and TRBJ1-4; 8 bases align to TRBD1. V lost 10 bases and J lost 4; bases outside the gene matches: 8. Germline V gene lookup returns CDR1 LNHDA and CDR2 SQIVND (reference sequence). The CDR3 has 14 amino acids. CDR3 DNA: TGTGCCACCGCTGACAGGGGAGGTAATGAAAAACTGTTTTTT. Translation gives CATADRGGNEKLFF. Full variable domain (outside the CDR3, taken from reference TRBV19 and TRBJ1-4): DGGITQSPKYLFRKEGQNVTLSCEQNLNHDAMYWYRQDPGQGLRLIYYSQIVNDFQKGDIAEGYSVSREKKESFPLTVTSAQKNPTAFYLCATADRGGNEKLFFGSGTQLSVL.